This T cell receptor beta chain was documented in a study of cytomegalovirus exposure and HLA in healthy donors. Overall study context: Roughly 77 million unique TCRs from HLA-typed donors made up an early data release. There were approximately 400 genotyped donors. Of these, roughly 80% fell in the genetic ancestry cluster associated with self-reported Caucasian donors.

The CDR3 spans 15 residues. Trimming took 0 bases from V and 4 from J, leaving 12 bases between them. The germline V gene has CDR1 MNHEY and CDR2 SVGAGI. It was with 60 Vbeta and 13 Jbeta primers that the PCR ran. In the original processing: In a later analysis, the count reached tens of millions of unique TCR beta chains, with 8.5 million to 14 million shared. Profiling relied on immunoSEQ multiplex PCR, and the TCRdb table lists in-frame clones only, not all of them. From that table come the V and J calls and clone size; the DNA was used to work out D and trimming. The sample includes about 160,000 clones, roughly 80% of them seen just once.

The V call is TRBV6-5, the J call TRBJ1-2; TRBD1 might be the D (5 bases). The sample taken for sequencing was PBMCs. This receptor was taken from a woman aged 45-59 years in good health and CMV-seronegative. The CDR3 reads CASSYSLNRPYGYTF. CDR3 bases: TGTGCCAGCAGTTACTCATTAAACAGGCCCTATGGCTACACCTTC.